This is a list of T cell receptor beta chains from one sample in a study of technical replicates of blood from several donors. Produced via immunoSEQ multiplex PCR; TCRdb's table is partial and in-frame only. The table lists 65,000 to 95,000 clones, around 94% of them singletons. The sample was T cells isolated from PBMCs. These receptor sequences come from a human donor in good health. Each CDR3 is given with its conserved first and last residue. Fields, in order: CDR3 DNA, CDR3 protein, V gene, clone size, D gene, J gene. The D gene is left open where the match is weak. A clone size is listed for some rows: how often the clone was seen (once, few, many), or a class if it is expanded.

TGTGCCAGTACGGGGGGAGAAAAACTGTTTTTT CASTGGEKLFF TRBV19 once . TRBJ1-4
TGTGCCAGCATTACAACGGGACTTATCACCGGGGAGCTGTTTTTT CASITTGLITGELFF TRBV6-1 . . TRBJ2-2
TGTGCCAGTAGTGTAGACTCGTACAATGAGCAGTTCTTC CASSVDSYNEQFF TRBV19 . . TRBJ2-1
TGTGCCAGCAGCCGGGACACCCTGACCCAGTACTTC CASSRDTLTQYF TRBV2 . . TRBJ2-5
TGTGCCAGCAGGGCAGGGGACACCGGGGAGCTGTTTTTT CASRAGDTGELFF TRBV6-5 once . TRBJ2-2
TGTGCCAGCTCACCATTGACAGAAAATGAAAAACTGTTTTTT CASSPLTENEKLFF TRBV18 . . TRBJ1-4
TGTGCCAGTAGTATCATGTCTCAGGGGACGGGGCAGCCCCAGCATTTT CASSIMSQGTGQPQHF TRBV19 . . TRBJ1-5
TGTGCCAGCAGCTTAGGCGGGAGTGGCCCCTACGAGCAGTACTTC CASSLGGSGPYEQYF TRBV11-2 once TRBD2 TRBJ2-7
TGTGCCAGCAGTTACGCAGGGCAGACGAACTATGGCTACACCTTC CASSYAGQTNYGYTF TRBV6-5 few . TRBJ1-2
TGTGCCTGGCAGACAGGGGCGCACGCAGAAGCTTTCTTT CAWQTGAHAEAFF TRBV30 once TRBD1 TRBJ1-1
TGTGCCAGCTCACCCAGCGGGAGCTCCTACAATGAGCAGTTCTTC CASSPSGSSYNEQFF TRBV18 . TRBD2 TRBJ2-1
TGTGCCAGCAGCCCCAGGGGGGCCAACGTCCTGACTTTC CASSPRGANVLTF TRBV6-5 . . TRBJ2-6
TGTGCCAGCAGTGAAGCAGGACTAGGGAACGAGCAGTACTTC CASSEAGLGNEQYF TRBV2 . TRBD2 TRBJ2-7
TGTGCCAGCAGCGCCCAACAGGGGATGACGTCTGGCTACACCTTC CASSAQQGMTSGYTF TRBV5-6 once TRBD1 TRBJ1-2
TGTGCCAGCAGTGAGAGTCCCTTCGAGCAGTACTTC CASSESPFEQYF TRBV2 . . TRBJ2-7
TGCGCCAGCAGCCCGGTAGGGGTCCACGAGCAGTACTTC CASSPVGVHEQYF TRBV10-1 . . TRBJ2-7
TGTGCCAGCAGTGCGGGTAACTATGGCTACACCTTC CASSAGNYGYTF TRBV27 . . TRBJ1-2
TGCAGCGTTGATACGGGACAGCCACATGAAAAACTGTTTTTT CSVDTGQPHEKLFF TRBV29-1 . TRBD1 TRBJ1-4
TGTGCCAGTAGCCCGGGACAGGGTCTAGGAGCTTTCTTT CASSPGQGLGAFF TRBV19 once TRBD1 TRBJ1-1
TGCGCCAGCAGCCGAGAGGGGAACCGAGCGGGAGCCGGGGAGCTGTTTTTT CASSREGNRAGAGELFF TRBV5-1 . TRBD2 TRBJ2-2
TGTGCCAGCAGCTCCTACCTGGGACTAGCCGGATATGACGAGCAGTACTTC CASSSYLGLAGYDEQYF TRBV11-2 . TRBD2 TRBJ2-7
TGCAGCGTCATTTCTGGAAACACCATATATTTT CSVISGNTIYF TRBV29-1 . . TRBJ1-3
TGTGCCATCAGTGAGGACAGGGAAAGGGACAATGAGCAGTTCTTC CAISEDRERDNEQFF TRBV10-3 . TRBD1 TRBJ2-1
TGTGCCAGCAGCCCCCGACCCTTGGCCAGGGCGACAGATACGCAGTATTTT CASSPRPLARATDTQYF TRBV7-2 . . TRBJ2-3
TGCGCCAGCAGCTTTCTTACTAGCGGGATGGCTCAAGAGACCCAGTACTTC CASSFLTSGMAQETQYF TRBV5-1 . TRBD2 TRBJ2-5
TGTGCCAGTAGTATGGGGCAGGGCTACGAGCAGTACTTC CASSMGQGYEQYF TRBV19 . . TRBJ2-7
TGTGCCAGCTCACCTCGCGGGACTTTGGGCAATGAGCAGTTCTTC CASSPRGTLGNEQFF TRBV18 . . TRBJ2-1
TGTGCCAGCGTGTCATCGGGGCGGGAGCCCTACGAGCAGTACTTC CASVSSGREPYEQYF TRBV6-5 . TRBD2 TRBJ2-7
TGTGCCAGCAGCGTAGCTGTCGGACAGGGGGAGACCCAGTACTTC CASSVAVGQGETQYF TRBV9 . TRBD1 TRBJ2-5
TGTGCCAGCAGCATAGGACAGAACAATGAGCAGTTCTTC CASSIGQNNEQFF TRBV7-6 once . TRBJ2-1
TGTGCCAGCAGTTTAGATCTTCACGAGCAGTACTTC CASSLDLHEQYF TRBV6-5 . . TRBJ2-7
TGTGCCAGCTTACCTAGCGACACCTACGAGCAGTACTTC CASLPSDTYEQYF TRBV2 . . TRBJ2-7
TGTGCCACCCGACAGGGAGTAAACTATGGCTACACCTTC CATRQGVNYGYTF TRBV28 . TRBD1 TRBJ1-2
TGTGCCTGGAACCGGGACACTTTTAACTATGGCTACACCTTC CAWNRDTFNYGYTF TRBV30 . . TRBJ1-2
TGTGCAAGTCGCTTTCTCTGGGACAGCAATGAGCAGTTCTTC CASRFLWDSNEQFF TRBV12-2 . . TRBJ2-1
TGTGCCAGCAGCTGGGGGACTAGCGGGAAATCGGAAGGGCAGTACTTC CASSWGTSGKSEGQYF TRBV5-6 once TRBD2 TRBJ2-7
TGCGCCAGCAGCCCCAGACCCGGGACAGAGAGCTCCTACGAGCAGTACTTC CASSPRPGTESSYEQYF TRBV5-1 . TRBD1 TRBJ2-7
TGTGCCAGCAGCTTAGGTTCCGGGAACGAGCAGTACTTC CASSLGSGNEQYF TRBV13 . . TRBJ2-7
TGCGCCAGCAGCTTTGTAGGACAGGACTACGAGCAGTACTTC CASSFVGQDYEQYF TRBV5-1 . TRBD1 TRBJ2-7